A selection of T cell receptor beta chains follows, all from one sample in a study of cytomegalovirus exposure and HLA in healthy donors. Some clones are missing from TCRdb's copy, which holds only in-frame ones; the method was immunoSEQ multiplex PCR. The table lists 95,000 to 100,000 clones, approximately 76% of them singletons. The sequenced sample consisted of PBMCs. Every receptor here comes from a man aged 35-49 years in good health and CMV-seronegative. The CDR3 runs from the conserved cysteine through the conserved F or W. The D gene is left open where the match is weak. Clone size is stated in some rows and not others, as once, few, many or a class when expanded.

clone_size	v_call	d_call	j_call	cdr3_length	cdr3_aa	cdr3_nt
.	TRBV27	.	TRBJ2-1	18	CASSKGGTASLYRNEQFF	TGTGCCAGCAGTAAAGGCGGGACAGCGTCTCTCTATCGCAATGAGCAGTTCTTC
.	TRBV19	TRBD2	TRBJ2-3	15	CASSQLAGVLDTQYF	TGTGCCAGTAGTCAACTAGCGGGGGTCCTTGATACGCAGTATTTT
.	TRBV27	TRBD1	TRBJ2-5	14	CASSPETGRETQYF	TGTGCCAGCAGTCCAGAGACAGGGCGTGAGACCCAGTACTTC
few	TRBV18	.	TRBJ1-5	17	CASSPLKGGISNQPQHF	TGTGCCAGCTCACCACTGAAGGGAGGGATTAGCAATCAGCCCCAGCATTTT
.	TRBV18	TRBD1	TRBJ1-2	13	CASSRGQAEGYTF	TGTGCCAGCTCACGGGGACAGGCGGAAGGCTACACCTTC
.	TRBV5-4	TRBD2	TRBJ2-1	19	CASSAMFVAGGPLYNEQFF	TGTGCCAGCAGCGCCATGTTTGTAGCGGGGGGGCCACTATACAATGAGCAGTTCTTC
few	TRBV6-5	TRBD1	TRBJ2-1	13	CASYEGAGNEQFF	TGTGCCAGCTATGAGGGGGCTGGGAATGAGCAGTTCTTC
.	TRBV9	.	TRBJ2-1	16	CASSVGQGTSYNEQFF	TGTGCCAGCAGCGTAGGGCAGGGGACCTCCTACAATGAGCAGTTCTTC
.	TRBV11-2	.	TRBJ1-1	11	CASSLGGEAFF	TGTGCCAGCAGCTTAGGAGGGGAAGCTTTCTTT
.	TRBV14	TRBD2	TRBJ2-1	16	CASSQTLGLPINEQFF	TGTGCCAGCAGCCAGACTTTGGGACTACCCATCAATGAGCAGTTCTTC
.	TRBV19	.	TRBJ1-6	13	CASKTGLIAPLHF	TGTGCCAGTAAAACAGGTTTAATAGCACCCCTCCACTTT
.	TRBV7-8	.	TRBJ1-1	14	CASSAQGVGTEAFF	TGTGCCAGCAGCGCACAGGGAGTAGGCACTGAAGCTTTCTTT
.	TRBV7-2	.	TRBJ1-4	14	CASSLQATNEKLFF	TGTGCCAGCAGCCTACAGGCAACTAATGAAAAACTGTTTTTT
.	TRBV5-4	TRBD2	TRBJ2-3	16	CASSPLAGASTDTQYF	TGTGCCAGCAGCCCACTAGCGGGGGCCAGCACAGATACGCAGTATTTT
.	TRBV2	TRBD2	TRBJ2-1	15	CASRVTSGANNEQFF	TGTGCCAGCAGGGTGACTAGCGGGGCAAACAATGAGCAGTTCTTC
.	TRBV4-3	.	TRBJ1-1	15	CASSQEFGQAGGAFF	TGCGCCAGCAGCCAAGAATTTGGGCAGGCCGGAGGAGCTTTCTTT
.	TRBV25-1	.	TRBJ2-5	13	CASIGSSTETQYF	TGTGCCAGCATAGGATCTAGCACCGAGACCCAGTACTTC
few	TRBV2	TRBD2	TRBJ2-3	14	CATTGLDGLGEQYF	TGTGCCACCACGGGACTAGACGGCCTCGGGGAGCAGTATTTT
.	TRBV4-1	.	TRBJ1-2	16	CASSRRVGRANYGYTF	TGCGCCAGCAGCCGGAGGGTAGGCAGGGCCAACTATGGCTACACCTTC
.	TRBV4-3	.	TRBJ2-1	14	CASSRAGIPNEQFF	TGCGCCAGCAGCCGGGCCGGGATCCCCAATGAGCAGTTCTTC
.	TRBV7-2	.	TRBJ1-2	14	CASSLQITNYGYTF	TGTGCCAGCAGCTTACAGATCACTAACTATGGCTACACCTTC
.	TRBV28	.	TRBJ1-5	12	CASRLRGGPQHF	TGTGCCAGCAGGCTTCGCGGTGGCCCCCAGCATTTT
.	TRBV4-1	TRBD1	TRBJ2-6	16	CASSQQGVVGANVLTF	TGCGCCAGCAGCCAACAGGGGGTGGTGGGGGCCAACGTCCTGACTTTC
.	TRBV6-5	.	TRBJ1-4	15	CASRLEGATNEKLFF	TGTGCCAGCAGACTAGAGGGAGCAACTAATGAAAAACTGTTTTTT
.	TRBV7-2	TRBD1	TRBJ1-1	15	CASRSLTGARTEAFF	TGTGCCAGCAGGTCTTTGACAGGGGCGCGCACTGAAGCTTTCTTT
.	TRBV5-1	TRBD1	TRBJ1-2	15	CASRQQGLTNYGYTF	TGCGCCAGCAGGCAACAGGGGTTGACGAACTATGGCTACACCTTC
.	TRBV14	TRBD2	TRBJ2-2	13	CASSQGGSRELFF	TGTGCCAGCAGCCAGGGAGGGAGCCGGGAGCTGTTTTTT
.	TRBV28	TRBD2	TRBJ2-1	17	CASKGGGTTSSYNEQFF	TGTGCCAGCAAGGGCGGGGGGACCACGAGCTCCTACAATGAGCAGTTCTTC
.	TRBV27	.	TRBJ1-2	14	CASSPDSANYGYTF	TGTGCCAGCAGTCCAGACAGCGCTAACTATGGCTACACCTTC
.	TRBV7-2	.	TRBJ1-4	15	CASSLAYGGSEKLFF	TGTGCCAGCAGCTTAGCCTACGGGGGATCTGAAAAACTGTTTTTT
.	TRBV7-2	.	TRBJ2-5	15	CASSSGRGALGTQYF	TGTGCCAGCAGCTCCGGACGGGGGGCTCTAGGGACCCAGTACTTC
few	TRBV7-2	.	TRBJ2-5	16	CASSLDWTAGGETQYF	TGTGCCAGCAGCTTAGACTGGACGGCGGGTGGAGAGACCCAGTACTTC
.	TRBV7-2	.	TRBJ2-5	15	CASSPQQGEGETQYF	TGTGCCAGCAGCCCCCAACAGGGAGAGGGGGAGACCCAGTACTTC
.	TRBV7-9	.	TRBJ2-7	12	CASSSQGYEQYF	TGTGCCAGCAGCTCACAGGGCTACGAGCAGTACTTC
.	TRBV6-1	TRBD1	TRBJ1-3	15	CASSGQGLTGNTIYF	TGTGCCAGCAGTGGACAGGGTTTAACTGGAAACACCATATATTTT
.	TRBV6-5	.	TRBJ2-5	15	CASSPSQKRRETQYF	TGTGCCAGCAGTCCTTCACAAAAACGGAGGGAGACCCAGTACTTC
.	TRBV4-2	.	TRBJ1-6	16	CASSQGSAGIGSPLHF	TGTGCCAGCAGCCAGGGCTCGGCAGGGATCGGCTCACCCCTCCACTTT
once	TRBV9	TRBD2	TRBJ2-1	15	CASSPTSGVYNEQFF	TGTGCCAGCAGCCCGACTAGCGGGGTTTACAATGAGCAGTTCTTC
.	TRBV2	TRBD1	TRBJ1-5	15	CASQIQGGSNQPQHF	TGTGCCAGTCAAATACAGGGGGGTAGCAATCAGCCCCAGCATTTT